This T cell receptor beta chain was identified in a study of cytomegalovirus exposure and HLA in healthy donors. Whole-study results and caveats: Among the CMV-associated chains, three were confirmed in vitro as specific for CMV antigens. A link between a missense DCLRE1C variant and TCR beta V- and J-gene trimming emerged from a later analysis.

Both 60 Vbeta primers and 13 Jbeta primers went into the PCR. Generated by immunoSEQ multiplex PCR, the TCRdb table keeps only in-frame clones and is missing some. Counted here are around 130,000 clones, around 79% occurring once; the ten biggest clones make up 1.5%. As to this clone: Its target is not known.

Per the germline V gene, CDR1 is MNHEY and CDR2 is SVGAGI. The ends were cut back, 5 bases at V and 1 base at J, with 11 bases in the middle. The CDR3 runs 14 residues. This receptor was identified in a woman younger than 35 in good health and CMV-seronegative. The chain carries TRBV6-5 and TRBJ1-2; D unclear. What was sequenced was PBMCs. The CDR3 is CASSTQTNNYGYTF. CDR3 DNA sequence: TGTGCCAGCAGTACTCAGACAAATAACTATGGCTACACCTTC.